The 6 T cell receptor beta chains presented below share a single source sample, sequenced in a study of PD-L1 blockade in urothelial cancer. Time point reported: pretreatment peripheral blood. Measured with immunoSEQ multiplex PCR; TCRdb has only the in-frame clones, and not every one. The data show 60,000 or so clones, with around 81% seen just once and 2.5% to 4% held by the top ten. Sequenced here: PBMCs, sampled around atezolizumab (anti-PD-L1) treatment. Receptors were obtained from an older man with urothelial cancer.

The chain carries TRBV2 and TRBJ2-1, with 9 nucleotides matching TRBD2. The V gene end was trimmed by 3 bases and the J gene end by 0 bases; junction bases not matched to a gene: 12. There are 19 residues in the CDR3. The germline CDR1 and CDR2 sequences are SNHLY and FYNNEI. The CDR3 spells CASSEPSGRSTSSYNEQFF. The DNA of the CDR3 is TGTGCCAGCAGTGAGCCCAGCGGGAGGTCAACTAGCTCCTACAATGAGCAGTTCTTC.

This rearrangement joins TRBV7-2 to TRBJ2-7, with a tentative D call TRBD2 (6 bases). Trimming took off 1 base at V and 7 bases at J, with 14 bases between the two ends. Germline lookup yields CDR1 SGHTA and CDR2 FQGNSA. This CDR3 contains 14 residues. The CDR3 DNA follows: TGTGCCAGCAGCTTAGGACACCCGGGAGTTGAGCAGTACTTC. This sequence encodes CASSLGHPGVEQYF.

The genes are TRBV10-3 and TRBJ2-1; TRBD2 might be the D (5 bases). The CDR3 length is 13 residues. Germline-derived CDR1 and CDR2 are ENHRY and SYGVKD. The germline V and J ends were trimmed by 6 bases and 8 bases, with 14 bases remaining between them. CDR3 sequence reads: CAIRGSLADEQFF. The CDR3 DNA reads as TGTGCCATCAGGGGCTCCCTAGCCGATGAGCAGTTCTTC.

The chain is built from TRBV2 and TRBJ2-3, with a possible D match to TRBD1 (5 bases). Germline values: CDR1 SNHLY, CDR2 FYNNEI. The length of the CDR3 is 13 residues. With 8 bases removed from V and 5 bases from J, the gap between germline ends came to 14 bases. The CDR3 loop is CASVWQGGDTQYF. CDR3 coding DNA: TGTGCCAGCGTCTGGCAGGGTGGAGATACGCAGTATTTT.

This sequence joins TRBV18 and TRBJ2-1, with 9 bases aligning to TRBD2. J lost 3 bases, V lost 0 bases, and 12 bases had no gene match. The CDR3 is 19 amino acids. Germline loops: CDR1 KGHSH, CDR2 LQKENI. CDR3 nucleotides: TGTGCCAGCTCACCACCGTGGCCAGAAGCGGGAGGATTCTACAATGAGCAGTTCTTC. Its protein product is CASSPPWPEAGGFYNEQFF.

V gene TRBV12-5 combines with J gene TRBJ2-3; D not resolved. V lost 3 bases to trimming and J lost 4 bases, with 5 bases between them. The germline gives CDR1 LGHNT, CDR2 FRNRAP. CDR3 length: 12 residues. The CDR3 sequence is CASGFVADTQYF. CDR3 DNA sequence: TGTGCTAGTGGTTTTGTAGCAGATACGCAGTATTTT.